Below, 5 T cell receptor beta chains from the same sample are listed, as sequenced in a study of PD-1 blockade in classical Hodgkin lymphoma. Following autologous stem cell transplantation, relapse occurred in every patient, and exposure to brentuximab vedotin varied. Repertoires were generated with immunoSEQ multiplex PCR, while TCRdb's copy carries only in-frame clones and drops some. The profile covers roughly 140,000 clones, with nearly 80% appearing a single time and 9.2% taken by the ten largest. The sample consisted of peripheral blood mononuclear cells (PBMCs), taken before the second cycle of nivolumab. These receptors came from a human donor with classical Hodgkin lymphoma.

The sample holds a few counts of this clone. The rearrangement uses TRBV28 and TRBJ2-7; 7 bases are a match to TRBD2. CDR3 size: 14 residues. The trim removed 6 bases at V and 4 bases at J, leaving 9 bases unmatched. Germline CDR1 MDHEN, CDR2 SYDVKM. The CDR3 DNA reads TGTGCCAGCAGCTTGAGCGGGGCCCAATACGAGCAGTACTTC. Its protein product is CASSLSGAQYEQYF. The whole variable domain, remainder taken from reference TRBV28 and TRBJ2-7, is DVKVTQSSRYLVKRTGEKVFLECVQDMDHENMFWYRQDPGLGLRLIYFSYDVKMKEKGDIPEGYSVSREKKERFSLILESASTNQTSMYLCASSLSGAQYEQYFGPGTRLTVT.

The gene calls are TRBV30 and TRBJ1-5, with D unclear. The V gene lost 1 base and the J gene lost 3 bases, with 16 bases spanning the gap. CDR1 is GTSNPN and CDR2 is SVGIG in the germline V gene (reference sequence). The CDR3 runs 16 residues. For the CDR3, the DNA is TGTGCCTGGAGTGGAGGGTTAACAGCCAACAATCAGCCCCAGCATTTT. This encodes CAWSGGLTANNQPQHF.

V is TRBV5-1 and J is TRBJ2-5, with TRBD2 identical over 9 bases. Germline V CDR1 and CDR2: SGHRS, YFSETQ. CDR3 length equals 15 residues. With V trimmed by 4 bases and J by 4 bases, 8 bases remained unmatched. In DNA form, the CDR3 reads TGCGCCAGCAGCCCCATAGCGGGAGCGGGAGAGACCCAGTACTTC. Translated: CASSPIAGAGETQYF.

This sequence joins TRBV18 and TRBJ2-1; 12 bases agree with TRBD2. Losses at the gene ends were 2 bases for V and 4 bases for J; bases not matched to a gene: 12. CDR3 length equals 19 residues. Germline V gene lookup returns CDR1 KGHSH and CDR2 LQKENI. The CDR3 is CASSPYGTSGSAGYNEQFF. The DNA for the CDR3 is TGTGCCAGCTCACCATACGGGACTAGCGGGTCTGCTGGGTACAATGAGCAGTTCTTC.

The genes are TRBV2 and TRBJ2-5; 7 bases fit TRBD2. The CDR3 is 14 amino acids. The V segment lost 3 bases and the J segment 3 bases; nucleotides outside the gene matches: 4. Germline loops: CDR1 SNHLY, CDR2 FYNNEI. Written as DNA, the CDR3 is TGTGCCAGCAGTGAGGAGCGGGGAAAAGAGACCCAGTACTTC. It yields the protein CASSEERGKETQYF.